This is a list of T cell receptor beta chains from one sample in a study of blood T cell repertoires in COVID-19. Sequenced by immunoSEQ multiplex PCR; TCRdb stores in-frame clones only, minus some. The sample contains fewer than 250,000 clones, around 90% of which appear only once. Input material: PBMCs or T cells enriched from blood (not recorded which). The receptors were gathered from a young man in a cohort exposed to, infected with or recovered from COVID-19 (not recorded which). Each CDR3 is given with its conserved first and last residue. D genes are given only for firm matches. A clone size is listed for some rows: how often the clone was seen (once, few, many), or a class if it is expanded.

j_call	d_call	clone_size	v_call	cdr3_nt	cdr3_aa
TRBJ2-3	TRBD2	.	TRBV24-1	TGTGCCACCAGTATCACTAGCGGTAGCACAGATACGCAGTATTTT	CATSITSGSTDTQYF
TRBJ2-3	TRBD2	.	TRBV6-4	TGTGCCAGCAGTATAGCGGGGGGCACAGATACGCAGTATTTT	CASSIAGGTDTQYF
TRBJ1-2	TRBD1	.	TRBV11-2	TGTGCCAGCAGCCATCTCGAGGGGGCGAGGAAAAGGAACTATGGCTACACCTTC	CASSHLEGARKRNYGYTF
TRBJ2-3	.	.	TRBV9	TGTGCCAGCAGCGTAGCTCAGATGGATACGCAGTATTTT	CASSVAQMDTQYF
TRBJ2-7	.	.	TRBV4-1	TGCGCCAGCAGCCAAGATGGAGGAACCTCCTACGAGCAGTACTTC	CASSQDGGTSYEQYF
TRBJ1-4	TRBD1	.	TRBV2	TGTGCCAGCAGTTACCCGGGACAGGGTGCTAATGAAAAACTGTTTTTT	CASSYPGQGANEKLFF
TRBJ1-2	TRBD1	.	TRBV7-2	TGTGCCAGCAGCCACAGGGGATATGGTGGCTACACCTTC	CASSHRGYGGYTF
TRBJ2-3	TRBD1	.	TRBV4-3	TGCGCCAGCAGCCAAGATAAGGGCGTTGGACAGGTCTCCGATACGCAGTATTTT	CASSQDKGVGQVSDTQYF
TRBJ1-2	TRBD1	.	TRBV5-8	TGTGCCAGCAGCCGGGACAGGGGTAAGGGTGGCTACACCTTC	CASSRDRGKGGYTF
TRBJ2-3	TRBD2	.	TRBV9	TGTGCCAGCAGCGTTTCCGGGACTAGCGGGAGGGACACAGATACGCAGTATTTT	CASSVSGTSGRDTDTQYF
TRBJ1-3	TRBD1	.	TRBV19	TGTGCCACCGGACAGGGACTGGTCTTTAGGGACTCTGGAAACACCATATATTTT	CATGQGLVFRDSGNTIYF
TRBJ2-7	.	.	TRBV28	TGTGCCAGCACCCTACCCCAGGGGTGGTCCTACGAGCAGTACTTC	CASTLPQGWSYEQYF
TRBJ1-1	.	.	TRBV19	TGTGCCAGTAGCAACAGGGAGGGCACTGAAGCTTTCTTT	CASSNREGTEAFF
TRBJ2-3	TRBD2	.	TRBV11-3	TGTGCCAGCAGCGCCGCTAGCGGGAGTGTGATAGATACGCAGTATTTT	CASSAASGSVIDTQYF
TRBJ1-3	.	once	TRBV28	TGTGCCAGCAGACGCAGGGTCCGGGGGGGAAACACCATATATTTT	CASRRRVRGGNTIYF
TRBJ1-2	.	once	TRBV7-2	TGTGCCAGCAGCCCAGACGCCGACTACGGCTACACCTTC	CASSPDADYGYTF
TRBJ2-7	TRBD2	.	TRBV5-1	TGCGCCAGCAGCGATCCTAGCGGGAGTTCCGAGCAGTACTTC	CASSDPSGSSEQYF
TRBJ1-5	.	.	TRBV9	TGTGCCAGACGGCCGGGGGATAGCAATCAGCCCCAGCATTTT	CARRPGDSNQPQHF
TRBJ1-2	.	.	TRBV27	TGTGCCAGCAGACCTAACCGGGATCTATTGGAGGGCTACACCTTC	CASRPNRDLLEGYTF
TRBJ2-1	TRBD1	.	TRBV7-9	TGTGCCAGCAGCTTAGAGGGGGCGTCCTACAATGAGCAGTTCTTC	CASSLEGASYNEQFF
TRBJ2-7	TRBD2	.	TRBV28	TGTGCCAGCAGCCGACTAGCGGGAGTAAGGGAGCAGTACTTC	CASSRLAGVREQYF
TRBJ2-3	TRBD2	.	TRBV4-1	TGCGCCAGCAGCCATCGACTAGCGGATACGCAGTATTTT	CASSHRLADTQYF
TRBJ2-4	.	.	TRBV2	TGTGCCAAAACCGGGTCCTCGGGAAACATTCAGTACTTC	CAKTGSSGNIQYF
TRBJ2-7	.	.	TRBV6-5	TGTGCCAGCAGTTACACTCAGGCCTCCTACGAGCAGTACTTC	CASSYTQASYEQYF
TRBJ2-4	TRBD2	.	TRBV28	TGTGCCATCGGGGGGAGAGCCAAAAACATTCAGTACTTC	CAIGGRAKNIQYF
TRBJ1-2	.	once	TRBV28	TGTGCCAGCAGCACGGGGGGGCCTCATGGCTACACCTTC	CASSTGGPHGYTF
TRBJ2-2	TRBD1	.	TRBV19	TGTGCCAGTAGTACCCAGGGACAGATGGCGACCACCGGGGAGCTGTTTTTT	CASSTQGQMATTGELFF
TRBJ2-2	TRBD2	.	TRBV28	TGTGCCATCCTAGCGGGAGGGAACACCGGGGAGCTGTTTTTT	CAILAGGNTGELFF
TRBJ1-3	.	.	TRBV29-1	TGCAGCGTTTTACAGAGCTCTGGAAACACCATATATTTT	CSVLQSSGNTIYF
TRBJ1-1	.	.	TRBV2	TGTGCCAGCCGGTTCTTGTCCGAACGAGGCGAAGCTTTCTTT	CASRFLSERGEAFF
TRBJ2-5	TRBD2	.	TRBV12-5	TGTGCTAGTGGTTTTTCATACTTAGCGGGAGGGAGAGAGACCCAGTACTTC	CASGFSYLAGGRETQYF
TRBJ2-1	TRBD1	.	TRBV6-4	TGTGCCAGCAGTGGAGGACAGGGGGAACACAATGAGCAGTTCTTC	CASSGGQGEHNEQFF
TRBJ2-7	TRBD2	once	TRBV7-3	TGTGCCAGCAGCTTGGGAATAGCGGGAGTGTACGAGCAGTACTTC	CASSLGIAGVYEQYF
TRBJ1-5	.	few	TRBV4-2	TGTGCCAGCAGCCGCGGGGAAAGCAATCAGCCCCAGCATTTT	CASSRGESNQPQHF
TRBJ2-1	.	.	TRBV9	TGTGCCAGCAGCGTAGAGGGCATAGGTGACAGAAGAAAGTTCTTC	CASSVEGIGDRRKFF
TRBJ2-5	.	.	TRBV18	TGTGCCAGCTCATCCTCCCAAGAGACCCAGTACTTC	CASSSSQETQYF
TRBJ1-2	.	.	TRBV9	TGTGCCAGCAGCGTATACAGGGATTCGGGCTACACCTTC	CASSVYRDSGYTF
TRBJ2-1	TRBD2	once	TRBV11-2	TGTGCCACCCCGGGACTAGCGGGTAGAGGGCAGTTCTTC	CATPGLAGRGQFF
TRBJ2-1	.	.	TRBV21-1	TGTGCCAGCAGCGTTGCGGGTTATTGCGCTGAGCAGTTCTTC	CASSVAGYCAEQFF
TRBJ2-7	.	.	TRBV28	TGTGCCAGCAGTCCCTTAGCAGAGCAGTACTTC	CASSPLAEQYF
TRBJ1-2	.	.	TRBV28	TGTGCCAGCAGTCCTACTAGGGCCAACTATGGCTACACCTTC	CASSPTRANYGYTF
TRBJ2-1	.	.	TRBV7-9	TGTGCCAGCAGCTTTCTTACGGGAGAGTGGTACAATGAGCAGTTCTTC	CASSFLTGEWYNEQFF